This entry lists 3 T cell receptor beta chains sequenced from one sample in a study of T cells after yellow fever vaccination. One entry per CDR3 protein results from TCRdb running MiXCR on the 5' RACE reads. The data show approximately 180,000 distinct CDR3 sequences, with 6.2% seen just once and less than 3% held by the top ten. The sample in question was CD4+ T cells sorted from PBMCs, obtained on the day of the first yellow fever vaccination. These receptors all stem from a man between 18 and 35 years old who received the YFV17D yellow fever vaccine.

This sequence joins TRBV4-3 and TRBJ2-7; the match to TRBD2 covers 8 bases. The V segment lost 6 bases and the J segment 4 bases; nucleotides outside the gene matches: 11. Germline CDR1 reads LGHNA; CDR2 reads YSLEER. The CDR3 is 15 amino acids. CDR3 region: CASSRTGGGSYEQYV. DNA for the CDR3: TGCGCCAGCAGTCGAACGGGGGGGGGCTCGTACGAGCAGTACGTC.

The chain recombines TRBV7-2 with TRBJ1-6; TRBD1 might be the D (6 bases). This CDR3 spans 16 amino acids. CDR1 and CDR2 from the germline V gene are SGHTA and FQGNSA. V gave up 4 bases and J gave up 0 bases, with 10 bases separating them. DNA for the CDR3: TGTGCCAGCAGCTCGATCAGGGGCTCCTATAATTCACCCCTCCACTTT. As protein: CASSSIRGSYNSPLHF. Variable domain in full (rest from reference TRBV7-2 and TRBJ1-6): GAGVSQSPSNKVTEKGKDVELRCDPISGHTALYWYRQSLGQGLEFLIYFQGNSAPDKSGLPSDRFSAERTGGSVSTLTIQRTQQEDSAVYLCASSSIRGSYNSPLHFGNGTRLTVT.

This clonotype occurred many times. The chain is built from TRBV2 and TRBJ1-1; D unresolved. The V and J ends lost 2 bases and 1 base respectively, with 5 bases between them. This CDR3 has 13 amino acids. The germline V gene encodes CDR1 SNHLY and CDR2 FYNNEI. CDR3 sequence (DNA): TGTGCCAGCAGTGAACAACAGAACACTGAAGCTTTCTTT. Encoded protein: CASSEQQNTEAFF.